A selection of T cell receptor beta chains follows, all from one sample in a study of blood T cell repertoires in COVID-19. Method: immunoSEQ multiplex PCR; TCRdb's copy keeps in-frame clones and lacks some. The table lists 250,000 to 350,000 clones, about 85% of them singletons. Sample: PBMCs or T cells enriched from blood (not recorded which). The receptors derive from a woman aged 25 to 45 who had recovered from COVID-19. Both conserved end residues are part of each CDR3. The order of the fields is CDR3 length, J gene, V gene, CDR3 protein.

16 | TRBJ2-3 | TRBV21-1 | CASSNPGGGFTDTQYF
13 | TRBJ1-2 | TRBV19 | CATSGQGTDGYTF
17 | TRBJ1-2 | TRBV4-2 | CASSHNGGDRSYYGYTF
16 | TRBJ1-5 | TRBV15 | CATSRVGDRGLQPQHF
14 | TRBJ1-1 | TRBV28 | CASSKLTRGTEAFF
13 | TRBJ1-1 | TRBV7-2 | CASSLIGGPEAFF
20 | TRBJ2-7 | TRBV6-6 | CASSLIPGQGAVRVSYEQYF
14 | TRBJ2-5 | TRBV30 | CAWSLTGGGETQYF
16 | TRBJ1-1 | TRBV14 | CASSQVAGAMNTEAFF
12 | TRBJ1-1 | TRBV19 | CASPGRGTEAFF
16 | TRBJ1-3 | TRBV25-1 | CASSPGSTLSGNTIYF
13 | TRBJ2-1 | TRBV10-3 | CAISSLGAREQFF
15 | TRBJ1-2 | TRBV19 | CASSTPGGGAYGYTF
14 | TRBJ1-1 | TRBV7-8 | CASSLAAFDTEAFF
15 | TRBJ1-2 | TRBV5-6 | CASSLLWRGQGGYTF
12 | TRBJ1-6 | TRBV6-5 | CASNRQDSPLHF
13 | TRBJ2-2 | TRBV3-1/TRBV3-2 | CASSPRGTGELFF